Presented here are 8 T cell receptor beta chains from one specimen sequenced in a study of OX40 agonist ivuxolimab in advanced cancers. The repertoire was sequenced with immunoSEQ multiplex PCR; TCRdb's copy has only in-frame clones and lacks some. The table includes 23,000 or so clones, about 76% detected once. Sequenced material: CD4+ or CD8+ T cells sorted from blood, taken in a trial of the OX40 agonist ivuxolimab. Receptor source: an adult with an advanced solid tumor such as melanoma, head and neck, liver or kidney cancer.

The sample holds one count of this clone. The chain recombines TRBV7-9 with TRBJ2-3; D possibly matches TRBD1 or TRBD2 (5 bases each). Trimming removed 4 bases at V and 2 bases at J, with 16 bases between. CDR3 length equals 16 residues. Germline CDR1 reads SEHNR; CDR2 reads FQNEAQ (reference sequence). The CDR3 loop reads CASSSLSGTFTDTQYF. CDR3 bases: TGTGCCAGCAGCTCACTCTCCGGGACCTTCACAGATACGCAGTATTTT.

The V call is TRBV2, the J call TRBJ2-3; D not certain. This CDR3 is 13 amino acids long. Germline values: CDR1 SNHLY, CDR2 FYNNEI. With 9 bases removed from V and 2 bases from J, the gap between germline ends came to 12 bases. The CDR3 nucleotides read TGTGCCAGTCAGACACCTTTCACAGATACGCAGTATTTT. This sequence encodes CASQTPFTDTQYF. Full variable domain (outside the CDR3, taken from reference TRBV2 and TRBJ2-3): EPEVTQTPSHQVTQMGQEVILRCVPISNHLYFYWYRQILGQKVEFLVSFYNNEISEKSEIFDDQFSVERPDGSNFTLKIRSTKLEDSAMYFCASQTPFTDTQYFGPGTRLTVL.

This clone was observed a few times. This chain joins TRBV6-6 and TRBJ2-2; TRBD2 matches 7 bases. Germline V gene lookup returns CDR1 MNHNY and CDR2 SVGAGI (reference sequence). The CDR3 runs 16 residues. The V gene end was trimmed by 6 bases and the J gene end by 6 bases; junction bases not matched to a gene: 13. The CDR3, as DNA: TGTGCCAGCAGGACCAGACTAGCCCTAGGGCCCGGGGAGCTGTTTTTT. Protein: CASRTRLALGPGELFF.

The J gene is TRBJ2-2, the V gene TRBV21-1; the DNA was not compared with TRBD2, the D call given in the table. TRBV21-1 is annotated as a pseudogene. The CDR3 has 16 amino acids. DNA of the CDR3: TGTGCCAGCTCCCCGTGGGTAGCGGGGCCCACCGGGGAGCTGTTTTTT. It encodes CASSPWVAGPTGELFF.

In its sample, this clone was seen a few times. The gene calls are TRBV11-2 and TRBJ1-1; weak D call: TRBD1 (6 bases). Trimming cost V 1 base and J 10 bases, with 13 bases left between them. The CDR3 is 13 amino acids. CDR1 SGHAT and CDR2 FQNNGV come from the germline V gene. The CDR3 region is CASSLVWVGGAFF. For the CDR3, the DNA is TGTGCCAGCAGCTTAGTGTGGGTAGGGGGAGCTTTCTTT.

The chain carries TRBV7-2 and TRBJ1-4, with D possibly being TRBD1 (5 bases). The CDR3 length is 17 residues. With 5 bases removed from V and 0 bases from J, the gap between germline ends came to 16 bases. Germline V gene sequence: CDR1 SGHTA, CDR2 FQGNSA. CDR3 residues: CASSTQVAQATNEKLFF. The DNA of the CDR3 is TGTGCCAGCAGCACTCAGGTAGCACAGGCAACTAATGAAAAACTGTTTTTT. The whole variable domain, remainder taken from reference TRBV7-2 and TRBJ1-4, is GAGVSQSPSNKVTEKGKDVELRCDPISGHTALYWYRQSLGQGLEFLIYFQGNSAPDKSGLPSDRFSAERTGGSVSTLTIQRTQQEDSAVYLCASSTQVAQATNEKLFFGSGTQLSVL.

The chain has TRBV18 and TRBJ1-2; a weak D match, TRBD1 (6 bases). The CDR3 consists of 15 residues. Germline V CDR1 and CDR2: KGHSH, LQKENI. V shed 2 bases and J shed 4 bases, with 14 bases lying between them. CDR3 amino acids: CASSPDPTGSYGYTF. As DNA, the CDR3 is TGTGCCAGCTCACCAGACCCGACAGGTTCCTATGGCTACACCTTC.

The chain has TRBV30 and TRBJ2-7, with D uncertain. This CDR3 region has 16 residues. Germline V gene lookup returns CDR1 GTSNPN and CDR2 SVGIG (reference sequence). Trimming stripped 4 bases from V and 0 bases from J, with 19 bases between. The CDR3 DNA reads as TGTGCCTGGATCTCCGCCCGACGGTTGAGCTCCTACGAGCAGTACTTC. It encodes CAWISARRLSSYEQYF.